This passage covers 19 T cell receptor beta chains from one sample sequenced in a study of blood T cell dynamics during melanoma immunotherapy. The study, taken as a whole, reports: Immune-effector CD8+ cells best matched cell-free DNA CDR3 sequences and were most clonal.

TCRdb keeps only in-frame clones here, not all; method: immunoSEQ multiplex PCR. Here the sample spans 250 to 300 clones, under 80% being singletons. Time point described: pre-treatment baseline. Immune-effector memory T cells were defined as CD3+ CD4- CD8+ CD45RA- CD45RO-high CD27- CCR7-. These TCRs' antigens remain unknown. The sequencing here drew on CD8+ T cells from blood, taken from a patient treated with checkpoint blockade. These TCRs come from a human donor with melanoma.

The CDR3 sequence: CASSQGEGDKSYEQYF. DNA for the CDR3: TGTGCCAGCAGCCAAGGAGAAGGGGACAAATCCTACGAGCAGTACTTC. The chain uses TRBV4-2 and TRBJ2-7; perhaps TRBD1 as D (6 bases). The V and J ends lost 1 base and 1 base respectively, with 14 bases between them. Germline assignment: CDR1 LGHNA and CDR2 YNFKEQ. The CDR3 loop spans 16 amino acids.

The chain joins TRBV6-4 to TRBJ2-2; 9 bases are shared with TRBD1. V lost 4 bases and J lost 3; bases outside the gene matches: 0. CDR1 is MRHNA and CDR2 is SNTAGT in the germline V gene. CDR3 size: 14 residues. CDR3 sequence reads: CASSGDRDTGELFF. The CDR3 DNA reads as TGTGCCAGCAGTGGGGACAGGGACACCGGGGAGCTGTTTTTT.

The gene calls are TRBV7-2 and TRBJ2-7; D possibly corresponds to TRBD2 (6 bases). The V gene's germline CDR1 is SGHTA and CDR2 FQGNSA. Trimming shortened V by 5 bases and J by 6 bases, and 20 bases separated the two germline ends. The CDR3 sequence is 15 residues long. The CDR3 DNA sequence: TGTGCCAGCAGCAGTACAGGAGGGACGAGGGGCGAGCAGTACTTC. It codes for CASSSTGGTRGEQYF.

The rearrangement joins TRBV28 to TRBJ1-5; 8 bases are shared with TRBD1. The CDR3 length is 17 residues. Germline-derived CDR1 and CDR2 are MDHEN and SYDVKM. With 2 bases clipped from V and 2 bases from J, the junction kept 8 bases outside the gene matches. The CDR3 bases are TGTGCCAGCAGTTTAAGGCAGGGGGCGTGGGGCAATCAGCCCCAGCATTTT. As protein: CASSLRQGAWGNQPQHF.

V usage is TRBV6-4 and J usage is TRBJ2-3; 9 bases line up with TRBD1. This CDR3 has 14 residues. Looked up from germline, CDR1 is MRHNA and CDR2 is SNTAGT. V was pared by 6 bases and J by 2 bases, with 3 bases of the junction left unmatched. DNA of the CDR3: TGTGCCAGCAGCAGGACAGGGGACACAGATACGCAGTATTTT. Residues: CASSRTGDTDTQYF.

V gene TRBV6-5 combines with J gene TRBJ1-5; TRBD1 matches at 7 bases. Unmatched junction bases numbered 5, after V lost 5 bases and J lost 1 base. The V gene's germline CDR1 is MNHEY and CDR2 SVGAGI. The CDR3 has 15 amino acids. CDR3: CASSTRQGSNQPQHF. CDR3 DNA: TGTGCCAGCAGTACCCGACAGGGCAGCAATCAGCCCCAGCATTTT.

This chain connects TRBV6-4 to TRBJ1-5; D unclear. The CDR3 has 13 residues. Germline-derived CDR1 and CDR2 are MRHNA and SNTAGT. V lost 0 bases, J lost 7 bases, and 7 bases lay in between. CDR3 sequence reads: CASSDSDGQPQHF. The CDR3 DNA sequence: TGTGCCAGCAGTGACTCCGACGGACAGCCCCAGCATTTT.

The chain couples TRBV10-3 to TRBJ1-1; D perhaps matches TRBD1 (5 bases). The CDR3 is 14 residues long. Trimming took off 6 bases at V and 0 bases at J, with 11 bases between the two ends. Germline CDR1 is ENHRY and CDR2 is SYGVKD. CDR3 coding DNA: TGTGCCATCAGCCTTGGACATTTGAACACTGAAGCTTTCTTT. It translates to CAISLGHLNTEAFF.

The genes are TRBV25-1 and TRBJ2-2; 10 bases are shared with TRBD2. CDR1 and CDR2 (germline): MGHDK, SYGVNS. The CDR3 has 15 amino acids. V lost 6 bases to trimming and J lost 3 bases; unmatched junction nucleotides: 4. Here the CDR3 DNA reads TGTGCCAGCAGAGCGGGAGGGAGGGACACCGGGGAGCTGTTTTTT. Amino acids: CASRAGGRDTGELFF.

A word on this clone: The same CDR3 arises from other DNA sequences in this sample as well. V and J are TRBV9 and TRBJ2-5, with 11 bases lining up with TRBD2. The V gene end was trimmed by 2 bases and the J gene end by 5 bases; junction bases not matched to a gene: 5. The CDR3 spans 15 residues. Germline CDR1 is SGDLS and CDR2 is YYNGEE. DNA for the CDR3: TGTGCCAGCAGCGTTAGCGGGAGGGCCTCGGAGACCCAGTACTTC. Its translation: CASSVSGRASETQYF.

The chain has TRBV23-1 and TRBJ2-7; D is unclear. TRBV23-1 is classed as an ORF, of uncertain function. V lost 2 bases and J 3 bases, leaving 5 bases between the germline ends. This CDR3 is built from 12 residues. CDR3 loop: CASSQDNYEQYF. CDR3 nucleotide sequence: TGCGCCAGCAGTCAAGACAACTACGAGCAGTACTTC.

The CDR3 bases are TGTGCCAGCAGTTTAACGGGACAGGTAAATGAGCAGTTCTTC. Protein product: CASSLTGQVNEQFF. The chain has TRBV28 and TRBJ2-1, with 8 bases that match TRBD1. From germline, CDR1 is MDHEN and CDR2 SYDVKM. This CDR3 is built from 14 residues. V shed 2 bases, J shed 7 bases, and the junction held 4 bases outside the gene matches.

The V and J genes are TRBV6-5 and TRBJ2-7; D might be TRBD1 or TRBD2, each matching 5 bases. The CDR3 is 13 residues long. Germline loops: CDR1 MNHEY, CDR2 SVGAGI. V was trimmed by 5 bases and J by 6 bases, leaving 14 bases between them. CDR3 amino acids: CASSPKTEGEQYF. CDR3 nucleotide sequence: TGTGCCAGCAGTCCAAAGACAGAGGGCGAGCAGTACTTC.

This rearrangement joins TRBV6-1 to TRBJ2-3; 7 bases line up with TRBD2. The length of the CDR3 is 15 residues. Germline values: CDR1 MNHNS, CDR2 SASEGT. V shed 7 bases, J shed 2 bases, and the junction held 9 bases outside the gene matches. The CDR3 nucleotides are TGTGCCAGCATGGGGGGGGTTGAGGCCACAGATACGCAGTATTTT. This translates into CASMGGVEATDTQYF.

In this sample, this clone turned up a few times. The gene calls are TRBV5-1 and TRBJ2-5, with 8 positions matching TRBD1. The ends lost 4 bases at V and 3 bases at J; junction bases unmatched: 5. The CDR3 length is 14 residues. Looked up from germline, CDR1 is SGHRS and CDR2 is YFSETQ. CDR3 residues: CASSDRGREETQYF. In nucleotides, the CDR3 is TGCGCCAGCAGCGACAGGGGAAGGGAAGAGACCCAGTACTTC.

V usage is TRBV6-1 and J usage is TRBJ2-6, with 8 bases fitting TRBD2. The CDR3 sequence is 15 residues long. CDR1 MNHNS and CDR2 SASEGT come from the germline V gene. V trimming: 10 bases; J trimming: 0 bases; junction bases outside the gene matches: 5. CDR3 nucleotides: TGTGCCACCACGCGGGGGGACTCTGGGGCCAACGTCCTGACTTTC. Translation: CATTRGDSGANVLTF.

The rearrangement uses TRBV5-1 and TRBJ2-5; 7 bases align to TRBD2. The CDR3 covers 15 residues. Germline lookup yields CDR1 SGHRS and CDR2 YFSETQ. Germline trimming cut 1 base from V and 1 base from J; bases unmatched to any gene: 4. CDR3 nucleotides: TGCGCCAGCAGCTTGAACCTAGCGGTCCAAGAGACCCAGTACTTC. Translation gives CASSLNLAVQETQYF.

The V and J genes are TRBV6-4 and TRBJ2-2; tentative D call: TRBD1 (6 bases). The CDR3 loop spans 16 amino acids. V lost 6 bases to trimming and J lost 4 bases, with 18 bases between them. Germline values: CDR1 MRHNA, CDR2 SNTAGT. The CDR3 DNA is TGTGCCAGCAGCAACGCACCCGGACAGAGCACCGGGGAGCTGTTTTTT. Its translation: CASSNAPGQSTGELFF.

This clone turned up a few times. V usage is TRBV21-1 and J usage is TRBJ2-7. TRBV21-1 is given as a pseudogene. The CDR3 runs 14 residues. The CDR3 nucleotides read TGTGCCAGCAGCAAAGAGGATTCATCAGACGAGCAGTACTTC. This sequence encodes CASSKEDSSDEQYF.